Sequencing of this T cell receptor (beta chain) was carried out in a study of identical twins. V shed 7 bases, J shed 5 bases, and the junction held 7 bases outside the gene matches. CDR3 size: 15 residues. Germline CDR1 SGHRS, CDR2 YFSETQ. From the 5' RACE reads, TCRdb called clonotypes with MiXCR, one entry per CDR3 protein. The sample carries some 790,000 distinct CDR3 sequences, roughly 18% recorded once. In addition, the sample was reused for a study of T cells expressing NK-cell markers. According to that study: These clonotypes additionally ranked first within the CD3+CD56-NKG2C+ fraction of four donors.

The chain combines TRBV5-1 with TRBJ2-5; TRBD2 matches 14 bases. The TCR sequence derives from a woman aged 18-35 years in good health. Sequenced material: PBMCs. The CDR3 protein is CASGWRLAGGETQYF. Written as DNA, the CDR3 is TGCGCCAGCGGATGGCGACTAGCGGGAGGGGAGACCCAGTACTTC. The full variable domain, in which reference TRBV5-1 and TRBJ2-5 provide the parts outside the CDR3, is KAGVTQTPRYLIKTRGQQVTLSCSPISGHRSVSWYQQTPGQGLQFLFEYFSETQRNKGNFPGRFSGRQFSNSRSEMNVSTLELGDSALYLCASGWRLAGGETQYFGPGTRLLVL.